This TCR beta chain was captured by sequencing in a study of patients and donors after allogeneic stem cell transplantation. CDR3 size: 16 residues. Between the trimmed V and J ends, which lost 3 bases and 1 base, there was a span of 13 bases. The germline CDR1 and CDR2 sequences are LNHNV and YYDKDF (reference sequence). TCRdb analysed the RT-PCR reads with MiXCR anew, one entry per CDR3 protein. The table records approximately 150,000 distinct CDR3 sequences, over 25% of them present only once. This chain uses TRBV15 with TRBJ1-5; D possibly corresponds to TRBD1 (6 bases). Sequenced sample: blood, either unsorted or a sorted T cell fraction (not recorded which). The TCR originated in a human donor who was either an allogeneic HSCT recipient or a stem cell or donor lymphocyte infusion donor (not recorded which). It is not recorded whose cells these are; they may come from a transplant donor. In DNA form, the CDR3 reads TGTGCCACCAGCAGGACCGACAGGCCCAGCAATCAGCCCCAGCATTTT. The encoded protein is CATSRTDRPSNQPQHF.